One sample yielded the 32 T cell receptor beta chains listed below, sequenced in a study of Tregs in tolerant kidney transplant recipients. Produced via immunoSEQ multiplex PCR; TCRdb's table is partial and in-frame only. The sample holds approximately 100,000 clones; approximately 93% are singletons and the top ten take 0.35% to 0.55%. This specimen was CD4+ T cells from blood, taken before the transplant. Every receptor here comes from a human donor who received a combined kidney and bone marrow transplant.

The CDR3 nucleotides are TGTGCCAGCAGCCATCAGGGGTCCCACGAGCAGTACTTC. This translates into CASSHQGSHEQYF. This chain uses TRBV11-3 with TRBJ2-7; tentatively, D is TRBD1 (6 bases). CDR3 length: 13 residues. Germline CDR1 and CDR2: SGHNT and YENEEA. Between the trimmed V and J ends, which lost 5 bases and 5 bases, there was a span of 13 bases.

The V and J genes are TRBV7-9 and TRBJ2-1; TRBD2 matches 12 bases. Trimming at V came to 8 bases and at J to 10 bases, leaving 12 bases not matched to a gene. The CDR3 extends over 15 amino acids. Germline assignment: CDR1 SEHNR and CDR2 FQNEAQ (reference sequence). The CDR3 DNA follows: TGTGCCAGCTCGGACGGAGCTAGCGGGGGGGCCGAGCAGTTCTTC. Translation gives CASSDGASGGAEQFF.

CDR3 DNA sequence: TGTGCCAGCAGTCGAGGGATCGGACAGAACTATGGCTACACCTTC. This sequence encodes CASSRGIGQNYGYTF. This chain joins TRBV6-5 and TRBJ1-2; D is perhaps TRBD1 (6 bases). Trimming removed 5 bases at V and 2 bases at J, with 15 bases between. Germline V gene data show CDR1 as MNHEY and CDR2 as SVGAGI. The CDR3 covers 15 residues.

The chain employs TRBV7-3 and TRBJ1-6; no clear D. There are 14 residues in the CDR3. Germline V gene lookup returns CDR1 SGHTA and CDR2 FQGTGA. With 4 bases removed from V and 7 bases from J, the gap between germline ends came to 11 bases. The CDR3 loop reads CASSSGILNSPLHF. CDR3 sequence (DNA): TGTGCCAGCAGCTCGGGGATTCTGAATTCACCCCTCCACTTT.

The J gene is TRBJ2-5, the V gene TRBV7-6, with D possibly matching TRBD1 (6 bases). The J call may be incorrect, as the DNA end agrees better with TRBJ2-7. CDR1 and CDR2 (germline): SGHVS, FNYEAQ. CDR3 length equals 15 residues. The CDR3 sequence: CASSFALGDTSEQYF. Written as DNA, the CDR3 is TGTGCCAGCAGCTTTGCCCTCGGGGACACTTCCGAGCAGTACTTC.

The chain combines TRBV7-3 with TRBJ1-3, with TRBD1 identical over 7 bases. With 4 bases clipped from V and 0 bases from J, the junction kept 6 bases outside the gene matches. This CDR3 region has 16 residues. Germline V gene sequence: CDR1 SGHTA, CDR2 FQGTGA. Here the CDR3 DNA reads TGTGCCAGCAGCTACTTGGGACAGAGCTCTGGAAACACCATATATTTT. Translation: CASSYLGQSSGNTIYF.

V is TRBV18 and J is TRBJ2-5; D perhaps matches TRBD1 (6 bases). Germline CDR1 is KGHSH and CDR2 is LQKENI. This CDR3 contains 13 residues. V was trimmed by 8 bases and J by 1 base, leaving 11 bases between them. CDR3 bases: TGTGCCAGCACCGCAGGGGTCCAAGAGACCCAGTACTTC. Its protein is CASTAGVQETQYF.

The rearrangement uses TRBV11-2 and TRBJ2-7; the D gene is possibly TRBD2 (5 bases). CDR1 SGHAT and CDR2 FQNNGV come from the germline V gene. The CDR3 loop spans 17 amino acids. V shed 5 bases and J shed 0 bases, with 20 bases lying between them. The CDR3 DNA reads as TGTGCCAGCAGCCTAATAGTGGACTGGGTTAACTCCTACGAGCAGTACTTC. Translation gives CASSLIVDWVNSYEQYF.

The rearrangement uses TRBV6-5 and TRBJ1-2; 7 nucleotides line up with TRBD1. V lost 6 bases and J lost 3; bases outside the gene matches: 1. Germline V lookup: CDR1 MNHEY, CDR2 SVGAGI. This CDR3 contains 12 residues. The CDR3 sequence is CASRQGDYGYTF. The DNA of the CDR3 is TGTGCCAGCAGGCAGGGGGACTATGGCTACACCTTC.

The J gene is TRBJ1-1, the V gene TRBV6-1; 8 nucleotides match TRBD1. Germline V lookup: CDR1 MNHNS, CDR2 SASEGT. The V gene end was trimmed by 6 bases and the J gene end by 1 base; junction bases not matched to a gene: 1. This CDR3 is 13 amino acids long. CDR3 coding DNA: TGTGCCAGCAGGGACAGGGAGAACACTGAAGCTTTCTTT. This sequence encodes CASRDRENTEAFF.

This chain joins TRBV7-2 and TRBJ1-1; TRBD1 is a possible D gene (6 bases). V lost 3 bases to trimming and J lost 6 bases, with 17 bases between them. Germline V gene sequence: CDR1 SGHTA, CDR2 FQGNSA. The CDR3 runs to 15 residues. The CDR3, as DNA: TGTGCCAGCAGCTTTGGAGGGGGAGGGGACGCTGAAGCTTTCTTT. The encoded protein is CASSFGGGGDAEAFF.

The gene calls are TRBV4-1 and TRBJ2-1; 11 bases match TRBD2. After removal of 2 bases from V and 0 bases from J, the junction contained 3 bases not matched to a gene. Germline CDR1 is MGHRA and CDR2 is YSYEKL. CDR3 length: 17 residues. The CDR3 nucleotides are TGCGCCAGCAGCCAATTCACTAGCGGGAGCTCCTACAATGAGCAGTTCTTC. Its translation: CASSQFTSGSSYNEQFF.

The rearrangement links TRBV2 to TRBJ2-2; D not certain. Trimming took 2 bases from V and 7 from J, leaving 11 bases between them. The CDR3 spans 14 residues. Germline V gene sequence: CDR1 SNHLY, CDR2 FYNNEI. This chain's CDR3 is CASSEWAFGGELFF. Written as DNA, the CDR3 is TGTGCCAGCAGTGAATGGGCTTTCGGCGGGGAGCTGTTTTTT.

The DNA for the CDR3 is TGCGCCAGCAGCCGGCCGAACAGGGGAAAAGAGACCCAGTACTTC. This encodes CASSRPNRGKETQYF. The chain is built from TRBV5-1 and TRBJ2-5; 7 nucleotides match TRBD1. This CDR3 has 15 amino acids. CDR1 SGHRS and CDR2 YFSETQ come from the germline V gene. V was clipped by 4 bases and J by 3 bases; unmatched bases: 9.

The V and J genes are TRBV2 and TRBJ2-3; 10 bases line up with TRBD2. Germline V CDR1 and CDR2: SNHLY, FYNNEI. There are 15 residues in the CDR3. Trimming took 6 bases from V and 3 from J; bases not matched to a gene: 6. The CDR3 region is CASSSSGSSTDTQYF. The CDR3 DNA is TGTGCCAGCAGCTCTAGCGGGAGTTCTACAGATACGCAGTATTTT.

The CDR3, as DNA: TGTGCCAGCAGTCCCCGGACAGGGGGAAACACCATATATTTT. Its protein is CASSPRTGGNTIYF. This chain connects TRBV25-1 to TRBJ1-3; TRBD1 aligns across 8 bases. Trimming at V came to 5 bases and at J to 4 bases, leaving 4 bases not matched to a gene. This CDR3 comprises 14 residues. Per germline, CDR1 MGHDK and CDR2 SYGVNS.

The J gene is TRBJ1-1, the V gene TRBV5-1; D remains ambiguous. With 0 bases removed from V and 6 bases from J, the gap between germline ends came to 12 bases. From germline, CDR1 is SGHRS and CDR2 YFSETQ. The CDR3 extends over 14 amino acids. This CDR3 is CASSLGVTGPEAFF. CDR3 nucleotides: TGCGCCAGCAGCTTGGGGGTCACGGGTCCTGAAGCTTTCTTT.

The CDR3 loop reads CASSTTQETQYF. Written as DNA, the CDR3 is TGCGCCAGCAGCACAACACAAGAGACCCAGTACTTC. The V gene is TRBV5-1, the J gene TRBJ2-5; D remains unclear. The CDR3 loop spans 12 amino acids. V was cut by 4 bases and J by 2 bases, with 6 bases left in between. The germline gives CDR1 SGHRS, CDR2 YFSETQ.

The chain recombines TRBV7-9 with TRBJ2-1; 7 bases line up with TRBD2. V lost 3 bases, J lost 3 bases, and 2 bases stayed unmatched. In germline, CDR1 is SEHNR, CDR2 FQNEAQ (reference sequence). The length of the CDR3 is 14 residues. CDR3 loop: CASSLSSGYNEQFF. The CDR3 nucleotides are TGTGCCAGCAGCTTGTCTAGCGGCTACAATGAGCAGTTCTTC.

The CDR3 loop reads CAWNLAIHGNEQFF. The CDR3 nucleotides read TGTGCCTGGAATCTAGCGATTCACGGGAATGAGCAGTTCTTC. The chain uses TRBV30 and TRBJ2-1; D is possibly TRBD2 (6 bases). This CDR3 is 14 amino acids long. Trimming stripped 4 bases from V and 7 bases from J, with 17 bases between. The germline V gene has CDR1 GTSNPN and CDR2 SVGIG (reference sequence).

This chain uses TRBV13 with TRBJ2-7; TRBD2 matches at 7 bases. The CDR3 loop spans 15 amino acids. J lost 9 bases, V lost 4 bases, and 15 bases had no gene match. Germline V CDR1 and CDR2: PRHDT, FYEKMQ (reference sequence). The CDR3 spells CASSSDRGEGLWQYF. As DNA, the CDR3 is TGTGCCAGCAGCTCAGACCGGGGGGAGGGCTTATGGCAGTACTTC. The variable domain in full, with the rest retrieved from reference TRBV13 and TRBJ2-7, is AAGVIQSPRHLIKEKRETATLKCYPIPRHDTVYWYQQGPGQDPQFLISFYEKMQSDKGSIPDRFSAQQFSDYHSELNMSSLELGDSALYFCASSSDRGEGLWQYFGPGTRLTVT.

This chain uses TRBV4-1 with TRBJ2-7; 7 nucleotides agree with TRBD1. Germline CDR1 reads MGHRA; CDR2 reads YSYEKL. The V gene end was trimmed by 0 bases and the J gene end by 1 base; junction bases not matched to a gene: 0. This CDR3 has 14 amino acids. CDR3 in DNA: TGCGCCAGCAGCCAAGACAGGGGGTCCTACGAGCAGTACTTC. Translating gives CASSQDRGSYEQYF.

The rearrangement joins TRBV5-3 to TRBJ2-3, with 8 bases fitting TRBD2. TRBV5-3 carries the ORF label, with uncertain function. The CDR3 loop spans 16 amino acids. V dropped 5 bases and J dropped 2; count of bases not matched to a gene: 10. The CDR3 DNA follows: TGTGCCAGAAGAACCACTAGCGGCACTTTCACAGATACGCAGTATTTT. It is translated as CARRTTSGTFTDTQYF.

This clone was seen more than once but under ten times. This rearrangement joins TRBV7-2 to TRBJ2-1; 8 positions match TRBD2. Looked up from germline, CDR1 is SGHTA and CDR2 is FQGNSA. V trimming: 4 bases; J trimming: 16 bases; junction bases outside the gene matches: 12. CDR3 size: 13 residues. CDR3 DNA: TGTGCCAGCAGCTCGAAGGCAAGCGGGAGACAATTCTTC. Its protein is CASSSKASGRQFF.

CDR3: CASTTVEGVTRAQHF. As DNA, the CDR3 is TGTGCCAGCACTACAGTAGAGGGGGTGACCCGGGCCCAGCATTTT. This chain uses TRBV28 with TRBJ1-5, with a weak D call TRBD1 (6 bases). CDR1 is MDHEN, CDR2 SYDVKM, per germline. The CDR3 totals 15 residues. The V end lost 7 bases, the J end lost 11 bases, and 24 bases lay between the germline ends.

The chain has TRBV19 and TRBJ1-1; D not resolved. The CDR3 length is 12 residues. The V gene's germline CDR1 is LNHDA and CDR2 SQIVND (reference sequence). Deletions cut 9 bases from V and 7 bases from J, with 15 bases between. The CDR3 DNA sequence: TGTGCCAGCCTCTCAGCGGTGGGTGAAGCTTTCTTT. Residues: CASLSAVGEAFF.

The chain is built from TRBV5-1 and TRBJ2-2; 8 bases fit TRBD2. V gave up 2 bases and J gave up 0 bases; unmatched junction bases: 3. Germline V CDR1 and CDR2: SGHRS, YFSETQ. This CDR3 spans 16 amino acids. The DNA for the CDR3 is TGCGCCAGCAGCTTTCTAGCGGGCGCGAACACCGGGGAGCTGTTTTTT. Its translation is CASSFLAGANTGELFF.

This clone was recorded only once. The chain joins TRBV19 to TRBJ1-3; the D gene is possibly TRBD1 (6 bases). The CDR3 is 15 residues long. V dropped 3 bases and J dropped 2 bases, with 11 bases sitting between them. Germline assignment: CDR1 LNHDA and CDR2 SQIVND (reference sequence). The CDR3 DNA reads TGTGCCAGTAGTATCAGGGGAATTACTGGAAACACCATATATTTT. As protein: CASSIRGITGNTIYF. Drawing the rest from reference TRBV19 and TRBJ1-3, the complete variable domain is DGGITQSPKYLFRKEGQNVTLSCEQNLNHDAMYWYRQDPGQGLRLIYYSQIVNDFQKGDIAEGYSVSREKKESFPLTVTSAQKNPTAFYLCASSIRGITGNTIYFGEGSWLTVV.

This sequence joins TRBV30 and TRBJ2-4; the D gene is possibly TRBD1 (6 bases). This CDR3 comprises 13 residues. The germline V gene has CDR1 GTSNPN and CDR2 SVGIG (reference sequence). V was cut by 3 bases and J by 1 base, with 7 bases left in between. CDR3 region: CAWRGGAKNIQYF. The DNA for the CDR3 is TGTGCCTGGAGAGGGGGTGCCAAAAACATTCAGTACTTC.

The chain combines TRBV27 with TRBJ2-6; D may be TRBD1 (5 bases). V was cut by 7 bases and J by 3 bases, with 10 bases left in between. The CDR3 has 14 amino acids. Germline CDR1 is MNHEY and CDR2 is SMNVEV (reference sequence). CDR3 bases: TGTGCCAGCACCGACAGCCTTGGGGCCAACGTCCTGACTTTC. Translating gives CASTDSLGANVLTF.

The rearrangement joins TRBV28 to TRBJ2-4, with unresolved D. The ends were cut back, 8 bases at V and 0 bases at J, with 8 bases in the middle. The germline gives CDR1 MDHEN, CDR2 SYDVKM. The CDR3 consists of 13 residues. The CDR3, as DNA: TGTGCCAGCGGGCCAGTAGCCAAAAACATTCAGTACTTC. The encoded protein is CASGPVAKNIQYF. Looking up the rest from reference TRBV28 and TRBJ2-4 gives the full variable domain: DVKVTQSSRYLVKRTGEKVFLECVQDMDHENMFWYRQDPGLGLRLIYFSYDVKMKEKGDIPEGYSVSREKKERFSLILESASTNQTSMYLCASGPVAKNIQYFGAGTRLSVL.

This chain uses TRBV11-3 with TRBJ2-2; 12 positions match TRBD2. The CDR3 runs to 16 residues. Germline V lookup: CDR1 SGHNT, CDR2 YENEEA. The V gene end was trimmed by 5 bases and the J gene end by 3 bases; junction bases not matched to a gene: 4. The CDR3 loop reads CASSPGTSGYTGELFF. The DNA for the CDR3 is TGTGCCAGCAGCCCGGGGACTAGCGGGTACACCGGGGAGCTGTTTTTT.